Given below is one T cell receptor (beta chain) in context. TCRdb keeps only in-frame clones here, not all; method: immunoSEQ multiplex PCR. The table shows 200,000 to 250,000 clones, with 84% occurring only once. This sample is drawn from a study of blood T cell repertoires in COVID-19. About the research overall: The analysed material was cDNA or gDNA that came from T cells, B-cell-depleted T cells, or PBMCs.

The sequenced sample was peripheral blood. The clonotype was recovered from an elderly woman with active or convalescent COVID-19.

This chain's CDR3 is CASSSHYEQYF. CDR3 sequence (DNA): TGTGCCAGCAGTTCCCATTACGAGCAGTACTTC. J is TRBJ2-7 and V is TRBV12-3 or TRBV12-4; no clear D gene. The V gene lost 4 bases and the J gene lost 4 bases, with 5 bases spanning the gap. CDR3 length equals 11 residues.